This T cell receptor (beta chain) stems from a study of cytomegalovirus exposure and HLA in healthy donors. Study summary: Most donors, just over 80% of 350 to 450 genotyped, fell in the Caucasian-associated ancestry cluster.

Overall study results and limits: Cytomegalovirus-associated status was assigned to about 180 TCR beta chains.

Regarding this clone: The antigen remains unidentified.

Germline CDR1 MNHEY, CDR2 SVGAGI. With 5 bases removed from V and 5 bases from J, the gap between germline ends came to 9 bases. CDR3 length equals 12 residues. Primers: 60 Vbeta forward and 13 Jbeta reverse. The assay was immunoSEQ multiplex PCR, and TCRdb's table has in-frame clones only and misses some. This repertoire shows about 40,000 clones, roughly three quarters found once; its top ten account for 3% to 4.5%. The material sequenced was PBMCs. The TCR was taken from a man aged 35 to 55 in good health and CMV-seronegative. The rearrangement links TRBV6-5 to TRBJ2-5; perhaps TRBD1 as D (5 bases). The chain's CDR3 is CASSPGSETQYF. CDR3 nucleotides: TGTGCCAGCAGTCCAGGGTCGGAGACCCAGTACTTC.